This T cell receptor (beta chain) emerged from a study of cytomegalovirus exposure and HLA in healthy donors. Whole-study results and caveats: Across donors, presence/absence analyses took sequencing depth to be roughly uniform. One variant, a missense change in DCLRE1C, was linked in a later analysis to TCR beta V- and J-gene trimming. The study listed roughly 160 cytomegalovirus-associated TCR beta chains.

This clone was detected a few times. Its antigen is still unknown. Researchers ran the PCR with 60 Vbeta and 13 Jbeta primers. The method was immunoSEQ multiplex PCR; TCRdb's version includes in-frame clones alone and lacks a portion of them. This table has about 120,000 clones, over 8.5% appearing once. The specimen was PBMCs. The receptor was derived from a woman aged 40 to 50 in good health and CMV-seropositive.

The CDR3 loop is CASSPQKPQGGNSPLHF. The CDR3 bases are TGTGCCAGCTCACCACAAAAGCCCCAGGGAGGAAATTCACCCCTCCACTTT. The gene calls are TRBV18 and TRBJ1-6, with a possible D match to TRBD1 (5 bases). This CDR3 spans 17 amino acids. From germline, CDR1 is KGHSH and CDR2 LQKENI. Trimming shortened V by 1 base and J by 7 bases, and 17 bases separated the two germline ends.